One and the same sample provided the 10 T cell receptor beta chains below, sequenced in a study of blood T cell repertoires in COVID-19. Sequencing used immunoSEQ multiplex PCR; TCRdb keeps in-frame clones, though not all of them. The data contain 200,000 to 300,000 clones, about nine tenths of them singletons. Sequencing was done on a sample of peripheral blood. The receptors stem from a woman aged 60-70 years who had recovered from COVID-19.

This chain links TRBV28 with TRBJ2-7; D call uncertain. With 6 bases removed from V and 7 bases from J, the gap between germline ends came to 19 bases. The CDR3 covers 14 residues. CDR1 and CDR2 from the germline V gene are MDHEN and SYDVKM. The CDR3 loop reads CASSRFSVVEEQYF. CDR3 in DNA: TGTGCCAGCAGCCGGTTTTCCGTCGTCGAGGAGCAGTACTTC.

This clone was seen many times. CDR3 in amino acids: CASSPGVGAPGDEKLFF. The CDR3 DNA follows: TGTGCCAGCAGTCCCGGTGTAGGGGCGCCGGGAGATGAAAAACTGTTTTTT. The chain couples TRBV27 to TRBJ1-4, with D possibly matching TRBD1 (5 bases). V was shortened by 5 bases and J by 6 bases, with 22 bases between the two germline ends. Germline assignment: CDR1 MNHEY and CDR2 SMNVEV (reference sequence). The CDR3 spans 17 residues.

The chain recombines TRBV11-2 with TRBJ1-2; D is unresolved. Germline CDR1 is SGHAT and CDR2 is FQNNGV. With 5 bases removed from V and 3 bases from J, the gap between germline ends came to 16 bases. The CDR3 length is 15 residues. The CDR3 DNA reads as TGTGCCAGCAGCCGAGGGTATCAGAGATACTATGGCTACACCTTC. Protein: CASSRGYQRYYGYTF.

The rearrangement links TRBV4-3 to TRBJ2-5; 11 nucleotides line up with TRBD1. The ends lost 4 bases at V and 5 bases at J; junction bases unmatched: 6. CDR3 length equals 15 residues. In germline, CDR1 is LGHNA, CDR2 YSLEER. The CDR3: CASSPDRGRWETQYF. The CDR3 DNA sequence: TGCGCCAGCAGCCCGGACAGGGGGCGCTGGGAGACCCAGTACTTC.

This clone was detected a few times. V gene TRBV11-2 combines with J gene TRBJ2-7; 9 bases agree with TRBD1. The CDR3 contains 15 residues. Germline V gene data show CDR1 as SGHAT and CDR2 as FQNNGV. The ends lost 5 bases at V and 2 bases at J; junction bases unmatched: 7. This CDR3 is CASSPGQGNPYEQYF. In DNA form, the CDR3 reads TGTGCCAGCAGCCCAGGACAGGGGAACCCCTACGAGCAGTACTTC.

This chain connects TRBV5-6 to TRBJ1-5; D possibly corresponds to TRBD1 (6 bases). Between the trimmed V and J ends, which lost 0 bases and 7 bases, there was a span of 8 bases. Germline V lookup: CDR1 SGHDT, CDR2 YYEEEE. The CDR3 covers 13 residues. The CDR3 nucleotides read TGTGCCAGCAGCTTGGCTGGGGGCCAGCCCCAGCATTTT. It translates to CASSLAGGQPQHF.

This chain joins TRBV6-5 and TRBJ2-5, with D possibly TRBD1 on 6 matching bases. V was shortened by 4 bases and J by 4 bases, with 10 bases between the two germline ends. The CDR3 is 13 amino acids. Germline V gives CDR1 MNHEY, CDR2 SVGAGI. DNA of the CDR3: TGTGCCAGCAGTTCGGACAGTAGAGAGACCCAGTACTTC. Amino acid sequence: CASSSDSRETQYF.

The chain employs TRBV9 and TRBJ1-6; 7 bases are a match to TRBD1. In germline, CDR1 is SGDLS, CDR2 YYNGEE. The length of the CDR3 is 17 residues. V lost 3 bases and J lost 5; bases outside the gene matches: 11. The CDR3 sequence: CASSDTGDFFNNSPLHF. CDR3 DNA sequence: TGTGCCAGCAGCGATACAGGGGACTTCTTCAATAATTCACCCCTCCACTTT.

This chain uses TRBV5-6 with TRBJ2-7; 9 bases line up with TRBD2. The V and J ends lost 4 bases and 2 bases, in that order; junction bases with no gene match: 7. Germline V lookup: CDR1 SGHDT, CDR2 YYEEEE. There are 15 residues in the CDR3. CDR3 sequence: CASSLTRGGAYEQYF. CDR3 coding DNA: TGTGCCAGCAGCCTTACTCGCGGGGGGGCCTACGAGCAGTACTTC.

The chain joins TRBV3-1 (or the pseudogene TRBV3-2) to TRBJ1-5; 7 bases are shared with TRBD1. CDR1 and CDR2 (germline): LGHDT, YNNKEL (reference sequence). V lost 3 bases and J lost 1; bases outside the gene matches: 12. This CDR3 has 18 residues. The DNA for the CDR3 is TGTGCCAGCAGCCATAGAAGAGACGGGACAGAAAGCAATCAGCCCCAGCATTTT. It specifies CASSHRRDGTESNQPQHF.